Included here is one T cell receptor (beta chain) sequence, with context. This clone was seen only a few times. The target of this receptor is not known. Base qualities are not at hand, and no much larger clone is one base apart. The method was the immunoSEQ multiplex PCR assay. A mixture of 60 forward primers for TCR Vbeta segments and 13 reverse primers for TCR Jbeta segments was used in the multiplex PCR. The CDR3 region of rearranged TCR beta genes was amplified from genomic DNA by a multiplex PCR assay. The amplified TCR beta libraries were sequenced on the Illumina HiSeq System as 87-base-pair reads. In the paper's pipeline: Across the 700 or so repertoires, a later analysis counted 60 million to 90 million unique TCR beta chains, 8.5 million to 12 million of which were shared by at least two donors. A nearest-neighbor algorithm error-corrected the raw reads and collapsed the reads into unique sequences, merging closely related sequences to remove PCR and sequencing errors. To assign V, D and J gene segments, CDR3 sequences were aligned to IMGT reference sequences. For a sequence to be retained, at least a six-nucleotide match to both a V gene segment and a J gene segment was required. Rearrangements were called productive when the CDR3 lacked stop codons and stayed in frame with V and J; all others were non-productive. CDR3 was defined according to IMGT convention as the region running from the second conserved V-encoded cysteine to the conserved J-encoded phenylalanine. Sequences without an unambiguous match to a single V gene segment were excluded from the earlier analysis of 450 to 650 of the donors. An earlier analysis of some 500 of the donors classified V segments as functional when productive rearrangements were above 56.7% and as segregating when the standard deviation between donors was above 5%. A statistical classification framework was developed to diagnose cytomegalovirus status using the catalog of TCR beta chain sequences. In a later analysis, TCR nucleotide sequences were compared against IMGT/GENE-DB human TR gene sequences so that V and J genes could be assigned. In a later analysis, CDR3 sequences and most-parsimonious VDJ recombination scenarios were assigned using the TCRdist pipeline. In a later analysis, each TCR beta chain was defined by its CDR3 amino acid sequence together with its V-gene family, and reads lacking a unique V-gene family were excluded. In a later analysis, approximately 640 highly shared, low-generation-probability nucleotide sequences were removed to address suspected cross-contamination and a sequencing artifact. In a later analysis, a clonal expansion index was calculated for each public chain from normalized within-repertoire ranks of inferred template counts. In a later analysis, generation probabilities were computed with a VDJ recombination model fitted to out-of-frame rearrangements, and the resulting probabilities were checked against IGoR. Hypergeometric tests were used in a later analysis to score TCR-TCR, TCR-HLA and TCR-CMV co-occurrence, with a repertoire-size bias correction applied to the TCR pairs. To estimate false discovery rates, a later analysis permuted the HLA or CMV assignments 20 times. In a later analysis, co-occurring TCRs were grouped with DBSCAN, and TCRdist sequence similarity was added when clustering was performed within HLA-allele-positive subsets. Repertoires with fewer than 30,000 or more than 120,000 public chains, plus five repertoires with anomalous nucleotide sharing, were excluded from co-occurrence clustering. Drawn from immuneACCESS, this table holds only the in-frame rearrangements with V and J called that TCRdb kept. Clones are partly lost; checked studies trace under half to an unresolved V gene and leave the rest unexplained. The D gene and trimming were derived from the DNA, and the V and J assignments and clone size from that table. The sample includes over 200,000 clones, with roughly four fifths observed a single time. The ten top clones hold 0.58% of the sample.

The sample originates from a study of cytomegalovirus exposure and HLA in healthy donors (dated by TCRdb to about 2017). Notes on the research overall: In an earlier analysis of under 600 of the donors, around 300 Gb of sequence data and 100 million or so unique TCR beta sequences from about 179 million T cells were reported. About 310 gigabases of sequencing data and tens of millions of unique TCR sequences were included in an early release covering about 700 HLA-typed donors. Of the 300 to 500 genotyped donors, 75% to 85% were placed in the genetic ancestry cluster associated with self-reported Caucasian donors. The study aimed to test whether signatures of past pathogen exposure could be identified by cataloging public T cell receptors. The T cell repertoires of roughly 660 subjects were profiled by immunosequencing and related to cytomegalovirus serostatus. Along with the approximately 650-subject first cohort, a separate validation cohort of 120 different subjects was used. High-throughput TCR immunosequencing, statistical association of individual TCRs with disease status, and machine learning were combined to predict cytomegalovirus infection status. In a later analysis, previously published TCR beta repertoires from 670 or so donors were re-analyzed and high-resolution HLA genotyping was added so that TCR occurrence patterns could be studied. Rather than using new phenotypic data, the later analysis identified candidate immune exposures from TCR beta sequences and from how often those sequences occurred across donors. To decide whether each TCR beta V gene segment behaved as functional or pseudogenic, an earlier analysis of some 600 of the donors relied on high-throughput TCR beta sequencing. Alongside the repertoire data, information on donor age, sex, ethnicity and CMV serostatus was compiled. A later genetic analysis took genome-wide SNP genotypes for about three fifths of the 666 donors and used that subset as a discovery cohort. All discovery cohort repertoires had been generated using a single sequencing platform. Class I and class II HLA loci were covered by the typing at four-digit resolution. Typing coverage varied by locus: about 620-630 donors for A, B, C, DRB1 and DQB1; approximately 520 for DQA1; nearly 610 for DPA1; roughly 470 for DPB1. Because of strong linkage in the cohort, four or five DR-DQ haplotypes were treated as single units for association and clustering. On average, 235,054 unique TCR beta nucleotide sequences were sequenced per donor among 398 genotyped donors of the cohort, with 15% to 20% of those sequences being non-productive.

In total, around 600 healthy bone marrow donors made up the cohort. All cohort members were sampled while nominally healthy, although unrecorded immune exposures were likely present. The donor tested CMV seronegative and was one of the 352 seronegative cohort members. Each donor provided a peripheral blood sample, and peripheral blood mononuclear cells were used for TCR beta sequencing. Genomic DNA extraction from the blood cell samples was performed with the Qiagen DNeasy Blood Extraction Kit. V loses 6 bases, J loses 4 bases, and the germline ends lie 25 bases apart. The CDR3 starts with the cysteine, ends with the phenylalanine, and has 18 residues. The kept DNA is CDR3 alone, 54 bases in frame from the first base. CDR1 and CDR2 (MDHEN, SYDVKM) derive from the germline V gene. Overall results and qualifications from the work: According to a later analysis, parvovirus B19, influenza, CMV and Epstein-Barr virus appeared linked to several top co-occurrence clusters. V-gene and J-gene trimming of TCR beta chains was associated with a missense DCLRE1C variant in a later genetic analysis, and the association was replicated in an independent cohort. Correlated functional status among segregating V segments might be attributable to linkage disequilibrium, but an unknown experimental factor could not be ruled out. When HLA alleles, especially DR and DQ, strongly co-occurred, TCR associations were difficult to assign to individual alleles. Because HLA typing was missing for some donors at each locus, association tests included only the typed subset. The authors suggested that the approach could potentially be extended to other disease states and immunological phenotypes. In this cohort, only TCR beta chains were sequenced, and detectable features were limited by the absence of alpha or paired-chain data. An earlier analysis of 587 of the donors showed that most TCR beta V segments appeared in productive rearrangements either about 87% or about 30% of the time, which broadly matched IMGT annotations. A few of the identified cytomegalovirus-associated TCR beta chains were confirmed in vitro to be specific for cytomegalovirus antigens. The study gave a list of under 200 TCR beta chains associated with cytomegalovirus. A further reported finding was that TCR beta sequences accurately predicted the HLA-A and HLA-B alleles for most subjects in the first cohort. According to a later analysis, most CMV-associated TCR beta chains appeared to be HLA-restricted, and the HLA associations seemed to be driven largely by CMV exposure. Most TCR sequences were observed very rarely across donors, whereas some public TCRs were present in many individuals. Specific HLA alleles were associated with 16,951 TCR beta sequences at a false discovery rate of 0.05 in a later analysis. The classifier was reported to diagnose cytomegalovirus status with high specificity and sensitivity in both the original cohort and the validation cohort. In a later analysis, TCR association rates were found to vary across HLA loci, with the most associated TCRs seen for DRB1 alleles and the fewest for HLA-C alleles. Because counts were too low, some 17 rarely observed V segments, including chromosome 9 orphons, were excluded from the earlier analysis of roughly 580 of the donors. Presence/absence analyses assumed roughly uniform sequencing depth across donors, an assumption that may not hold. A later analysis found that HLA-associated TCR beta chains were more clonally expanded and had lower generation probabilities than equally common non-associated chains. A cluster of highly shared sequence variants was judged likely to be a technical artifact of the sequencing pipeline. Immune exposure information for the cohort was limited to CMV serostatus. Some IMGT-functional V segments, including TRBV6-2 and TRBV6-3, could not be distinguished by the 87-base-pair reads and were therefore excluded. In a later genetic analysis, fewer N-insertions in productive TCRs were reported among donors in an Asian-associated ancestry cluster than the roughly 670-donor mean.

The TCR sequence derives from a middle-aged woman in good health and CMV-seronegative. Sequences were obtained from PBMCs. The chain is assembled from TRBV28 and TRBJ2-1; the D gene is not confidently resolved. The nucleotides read TGTGCCAGCAGGGCGGAACCCCTCCTTTCGCTAGGTTACAATGAGCAGTTCTTC. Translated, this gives CASRAEPLLSLGYNEQFF.